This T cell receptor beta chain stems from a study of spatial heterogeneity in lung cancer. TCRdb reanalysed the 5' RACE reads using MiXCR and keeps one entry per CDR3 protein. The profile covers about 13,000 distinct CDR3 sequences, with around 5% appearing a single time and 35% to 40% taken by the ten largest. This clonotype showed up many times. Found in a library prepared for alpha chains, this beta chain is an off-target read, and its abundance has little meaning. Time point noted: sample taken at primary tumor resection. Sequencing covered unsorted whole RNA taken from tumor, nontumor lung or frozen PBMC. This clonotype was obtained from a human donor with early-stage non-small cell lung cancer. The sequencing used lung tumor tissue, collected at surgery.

The CDR3 region has the DNA TGTGCCAGCAGTTCACCGGGACAGGGAATCACTGAAGCTTTCTTT. It specifies CASSSPGQGITEAFF. J is TRBJ1-1 and V is TRBV6-2 or TRBV6-3, with 9 bases fitting TRBD1. The V segment lost 4 bases and the J segment 4 bases; nucleotides outside the gene matches: 7. CDR3 length: 15 amino acids. CDR1 and CDR2 from the germline V gene are MNHEY and SVGEGT.